One sample yielded the 20 T cell receptor beta chains listed below, sequenced in a study of cytotoxic CD8 clonotypes in ibrutinib-treated CLL. The repertoire was sequenced with immunoSEQ multiplex PCR; TCRdb's copy has only in-frame clones and lacks some. The data show about 130,000 clones, around 80% seen once. Sequencing was performed on PBMCs, taken after 12 months of ibrutinib treatment. Receptors originate from a human donor with chronic lymphocytic leukemia.

This clone appeared a few times. The CDR3 bases are TGTGCCAGCAGGGATTTTGGGGCCAACGTCCTGACTTTC. This gives the protein CASRDFGANVLTF. This sequence joins TRBV25-1 and TRBJ2-6, with D uncertain. CDR3 size: 13 residues. Between the trimmed V and J ends, which lost 6 bases and 3 bases, there was a span of 6 bases. Per the germline V gene, CDR1 is MGHDK and CDR2 is SYGVNS.

This chain joins TRBV7-8 and TRBJ1-4, with D perhaps TRBD1 (5 bases). From germline, CDR1 is SGHVS and CDR2 FQNEAQ. The CDR3 is made up of 15 amino acids. The germline V and J ends were trimmed by 3 bases and 7 bases, with 15 bases remaining between them. The CDR3 loop is CASSLRTSQGEKLFF. The CDR3, as DNA: TGTGCCAGCAGCTTGAGGACGTCGCAGGGTGAAAAACTGTTTTTT.

The V gene is TRBV5-1, the J gene TRBJ2-3; tentatively, D is TRBD2 (6 bases). This CDR3 is built from 14 residues. The germline CDR1 and CDR2 sequences are SGHRS and YFSETQ. V lost 0 bases, J lost 1 base, and 6 bases lay in between. The CDR3 DNA sequence: TGCGCCAGCAGCTTGGCTAGCGGCACAGATACGCAGTATTTT. The encoded protein is CASSLASGTDTQYF.

The J gene is TRBJ1-2, the V gene TRBV19; the D is unclear. The CDR3 runs to 13 residues. V lost 3 bases, J lost 0 bases, and 5 bases lay in between. Germline values: CDR1 LNHDA, CDR2 SQIVND (reference sequence). CDR3 nucleotides: TGTGCCAGTAGTATTCGTACTAACTATGGCTACACCTTC. Its protein product is CASSIRTNYGYTF.

This rearrangement joins TRBV11-2 to TRBJ2-1; 8 positions match TRBD2. Losses at the gene ends were 1 base for V and 6 bases for J; bases not matched to a gene: 2. There are 14 residues in the CDR3. Germline V gene sequence: CDR1 SGHAT, CDR2 FQNNGV. The CDR3: CASSLVLAGNEQFF. The CDR3 DNA sequence: TGTGCCAGCAGCTTAGTTCTAGCGGGCAATGAGCAGTTCTTC.

The V and J genes are TRBV19 and TRBJ2-2, with a tentative D call TRBD1 (5 bases). This CDR3 is built from 15 residues. Trimming stripped 1 base from V and 6 bases from J, with 12 bases between. Germline CDR1 and CDR2: LNHDA and SQIVND (reference sequence). DNA of the CDR3: TGTGCCAGTAGTATAGCCCAGGGCGGCGCCGGGGAGCTGTTTTTT. Its protein product is CASSIAQGGAGELFF.

V gene TRBV28 combines with J gene TRBJ2-7; D is uncertain. The CDR3 is 14 amino acids. Trimming pared 1 base from V and 4 bases from J, leaving 11 bases between. Per the germline V gene, CDR1 is MDHEN and CDR2 is SYDVKM. The CDR3 spells CASSLFGLVYEQYF. In nucleotides, the CDR3 is TGTGCCAGCAGTTTATTCGGGCTAGTGTACGAGCAGTACTTC.

The table lists this clone with a few counts. CDR3 region: CAWSETGQGGETQYF. The CDR3 nucleotides read TGTGCCTGGAGTGAAACCGGACAGGGCGGAGAGACCCAGTACTTC. The chain combines TRBV30 with TRBJ2-5, with 8 bases lining up with TRBD1. The trim removed 1 base at V and 4 bases at J, leaving 8 bases unmatched. Germline values: CDR1 GTSNPN, CDR2 SVGIG (reference sequence). CDR3 size: 15 residues.

The V and J genes are TRBV4-2 and TRBJ2-5; TRBD2 agrees at 10 bases. V lost 1 base to trimming and J lost 7 bases; unmatched junction nucleotides: 6. CDR3 length: 15 amino acids. Germline CDR1 and CDR2: LGHNA and YNFKEQ. The CDR3 DNA reads TGTGCCAGCAGCCAAGTGACTAGCGGGTATAGGACCCAGTACTTC. Protein sequence: CASSQVTSGYRTQYF.

The chain uses TRBV27 and TRBJ2-7, with D perhaps being TRBD1 or TRBD2 (5 bases each). This CDR3 has 14 residues. From germline, CDR1 is MNHEY and CDR2 SMNVEV (reference sequence). V was clipped by 5 bases and J by 3 bases, with 14 bases between them. CDR3 bases: TGTGCCAGCAGTCCCGTAGAGGGGAGCTACGAGCAGTACTTC. This gives the protein CASSPVEGSYEQYF.

V usage is TRBV6-5 and J usage is TRBJ1-2, with 7 nucleotides matching TRBD1. V trimming: 0 bases; J trimming: 8 bases; junction bases outside the gene matches: 6. This CDR3 has 14 residues. Germline CDR1 and CDR2: MNHEY and SVGAGI. CDR3 sequence reads: CASSYSKGGAGYTF. In nucleotides, the CDR3 is TGTGCCAGCAGTTACTCGAAAGGGGGCGCGGGCTACACCTTC.

The rearrangement links TRBV11-2 to TRBJ2-7; possibly TRBD2 for D (5 bases). V was trimmed by 3 bases and J by 3 bases, leaving 15 bases between them. The CDR3 loop spans 15 amino acids. Germline lookup yields CDR1 SGHAT and CDR2 FQNNGV. The CDR3 DNA follows: TGTGCCAGCAGCTTGGAGAGGGTTGAGAGCTACGAGCAGTACTTC. It specifies CASSLERVESYEQYF.

The rearrangement links TRBV19 to TRBJ2-1; perhaps D is TRBD1 or TRBD2 (5 bases each). The length of the CDR3 is 16 residues. CDR1 is LNHDA, CDR2 SQIVND, per germline (reference sequence). V gave up 6 bases and J gave up 2 bases, with 17 bases separating them. The CDR3 loop is CASSRPRGQAYNEQFF. DNA of the CDR3: TGTGCCAGTAGCCGTCCCCGGGGCCAGGCCTACAATGAGCAGTTCTTC. Complete variable domain (other parts from reference TRBV19 and TRBJ2-1): DGGITQSPKYLFRKEGQNVTLSCEQNLNHDAMYWYRQDPGQGLRLIYYSQIVNDFQKGDIAEGYSVSREKKESFPLTVTSAQKNPTAFYLCASSRPRGQAYNEQFFGPGTRLTVL.

Points on this clone: The sample holds other DNA sequences that translate to the same CDR3. The rearrangement joins TRBV2 to TRBJ2-5, with 9 bases aligning to TRBD1. This CDR3 comprises 14 residues. V dropped 3 bases and J dropped 2; count of bases not matched to a gene: 1. The germline V gene encodes CDR1 SNHLY and CDR2 FYNNEI. This CDR3 reads CASSETGGQETQYF. DNA for the CDR3: TGTGCCAGCAGTGAGACAGGGGGTCAAGAGACCCAGTACTTC.

The V and J genes are TRBV9 and TRBJ2-2; D remains ambiguous. Trimming shortened V by 0 bases and J by 8 bases, and 11 bases separated the two germline ends. Germline CDR1 reads SGDLS; CDR2 reads YYNGEE. The CDR3 extends over 14 amino acids. CDR3 nucleotide sequence: TGTGCCAGCAGCGTAGCCATCGGGCCTGGGGAGCTGTTTTTT. Its protein product is CASSVAIGPGELFF.

The chain carries TRBV4-2 and TRBJ2-2, with a possible D match to TRBD2 (6 bases). Deletions cut 8 bases from V and 5 bases from J, with 15 bases between. CDR1 is LGHNA and CDR2 is YNFKEQ in the germline V gene. This CDR3 is built from 14 residues. The CDR3 region is CASEKRAQTGELFF. The CDR3 nucleotides read TGTGCCAGCGAAAAGCGGGCGCAAACCGGGGAGCTGTTTTTT.

This chain joins TRBV6-6 and TRBJ1-3; D remains unclear. The germline V gene encodes CDR1 MNHNY and CDR2 SVGAGI (reference sequence). V was shortened by 2 bases and J by 3 bases, with 11 bases between the two germline ends. The CDR3 length is 15 residues. Here the CDR3 DNA reads TGTGCCAGCAGTTACGGCCCGCCAGGTGGAAACACCATATATTTT. This encodes CASSYGPPGGNTIYF.

The chain has TRBV6-5 and TRBJ1-2; 10 bases map to TRBD1. This CDR3 has 15 residues. CDR1 and CDR2 (germline): MNHEY, SVGAGI. V lost 2 bases, J lost 7 bases, and 7 bases stayed unmatched. In nucleotides, the CDR3 is TGTGCCAGCAGTTACATCTCGACAGGGGGCGTTGGCTACACCTTC. Its protein product is CASSYISTGGVGYTF.

The V call is TRBV4-1, the J call TRBJ2-1; 11 nucleotides agree with TRBD2. Trimming took 6 bases from V and 5 from J; bases not matched to a gene: 6. The CDR3 contains 15 residues. Germline assignment: CDR1 MGHRA and CDR2 YSYEKL. The CDR3 DNA follows: TGCGCCAGCAGGCAACTAGCGGGAGTCCACAATGAGCAGTTCTTC. This sequence encodes CASRQLAGVHNEQFF.

V usage is TRBV28 and J usage is TRBJ2-6; TRBD2 might be the D (5 bases). The V gene's germline CDR1 is MDHEN and CDR2 SYDVKM. This CDR3 region has 15 residues. Trimming took 6 bases from V and 3 from J, leaving 12 bases between them. The CDR3 region has the DNA TGTGCCAGCAGCCCGCGACTATTTGGGGCCAACGTCCTGACTTTC. Amino acids: CASSPRLFGANVLTF.